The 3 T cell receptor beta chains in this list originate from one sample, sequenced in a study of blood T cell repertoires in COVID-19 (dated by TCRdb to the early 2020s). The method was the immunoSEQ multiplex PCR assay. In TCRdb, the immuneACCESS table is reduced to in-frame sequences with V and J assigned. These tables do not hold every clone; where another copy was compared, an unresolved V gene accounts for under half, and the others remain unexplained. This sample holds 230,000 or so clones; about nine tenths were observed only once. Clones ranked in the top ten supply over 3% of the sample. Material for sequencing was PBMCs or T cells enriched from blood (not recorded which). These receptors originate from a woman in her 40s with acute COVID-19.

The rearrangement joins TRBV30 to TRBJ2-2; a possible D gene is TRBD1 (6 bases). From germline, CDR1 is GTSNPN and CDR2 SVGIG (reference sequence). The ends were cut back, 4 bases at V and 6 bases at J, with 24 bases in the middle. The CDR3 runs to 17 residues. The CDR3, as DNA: TGTGCCTGGAAGGCAGGACAGATTTCTTCATCCCCCGGGGAGCTGTTTTTT. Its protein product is CAWKAGQISSSPGELFF.

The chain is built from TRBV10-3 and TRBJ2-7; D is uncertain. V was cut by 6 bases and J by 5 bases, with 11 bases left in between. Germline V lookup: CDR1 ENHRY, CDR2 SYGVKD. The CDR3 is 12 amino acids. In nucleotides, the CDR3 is TGTGCCATCAGGGCCCTTGAGGACGAGCAGTACTTC. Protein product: CAIRALEDEQYF.

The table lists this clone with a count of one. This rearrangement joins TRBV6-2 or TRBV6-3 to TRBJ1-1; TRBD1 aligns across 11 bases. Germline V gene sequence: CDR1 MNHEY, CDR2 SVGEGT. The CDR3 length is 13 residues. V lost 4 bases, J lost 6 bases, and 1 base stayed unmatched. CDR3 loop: CASSWGQGAEAFF. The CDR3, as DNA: TGTGCCAGCAGTTGGGGACAGGGGGCTGAAGCTTTCTTT.